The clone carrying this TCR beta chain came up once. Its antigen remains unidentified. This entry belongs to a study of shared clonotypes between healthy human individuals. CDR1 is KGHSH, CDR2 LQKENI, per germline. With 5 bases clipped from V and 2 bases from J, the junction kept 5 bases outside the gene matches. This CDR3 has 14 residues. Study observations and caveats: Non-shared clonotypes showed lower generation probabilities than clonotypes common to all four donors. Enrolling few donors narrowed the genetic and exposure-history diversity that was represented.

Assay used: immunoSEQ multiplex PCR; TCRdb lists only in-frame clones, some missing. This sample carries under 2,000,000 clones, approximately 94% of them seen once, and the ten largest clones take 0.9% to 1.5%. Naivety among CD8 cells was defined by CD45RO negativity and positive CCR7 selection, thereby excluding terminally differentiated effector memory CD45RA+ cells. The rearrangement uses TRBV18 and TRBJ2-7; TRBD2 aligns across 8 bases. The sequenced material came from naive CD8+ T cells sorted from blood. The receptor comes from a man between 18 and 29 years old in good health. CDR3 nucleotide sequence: TGTGCCAGCTCATCGACTAGCGTGGCCTACGAGCAGTACTTC. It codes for CASSSTSVAYEQYF.